The 23 T cell receptor beta chains below come from one sample, sequenced in a study of blood T cell repertoires in COVID-19. TCRdb's table, derived via immunoSEQ multiplex PCR, lists solely in-frame clones and lacks some. The sample holds roughly 350,000 clones, roughly 90% seen once. Material for sequencing was peripheral blood. These receptor sequences come from a woman in her forties or fifties with active or convalescent COVID-19.

V and J are TRBV5-1 and TRBJ2-1, with TRBD2 identical over 8 bases. J gave up 4 bases and V 7 bases, and 10 bases lay outside the gene matches. CDR1 is SGHRS, CDR2 YFSETQ, per germline. This CDR3 region has 15 residues. The CDR3 here is CASLGPGGIYNEQFF. CDR3 DNA: TGCGCCAGCTTAGGTCCGGGGGGGATTTACAATGAGCAGTTCTTC. Filled out from reference TRBV5-1 and TRBJ2-1, the complete variable domain reads KAGVTQTPRYLIKTRGQQVTLSCSPISGHRSVSWYQQTPGQGLQFLFEYFSETQRNKGNFPGRFSGRQFSNSRSEMNVSTLELGDSALYLCASLGPGGIYNEQFFGPGTRLTVL.

This chain uses TRBV28 with TRBJ1-1; weak D call: TRBD1 (6 bases). Germline V gives CDR1 MDHEN, CDR2 SYDVKM. The CDR3 is made up of 16 amino acids. Trimming left V 3 bases short and J 2 bases short, with 16 bases between. CDR3: CASSLAGRGANTEAFF. CDR3 DNA sequence: TGTGCCAGCAGTTTGGCGGGCAGGGGTGCCAACACTGAAGCTTTCTTT. Drawing the rest from reference TRBV28 and TRBJ1-1, the complete variable domain is DVKVTQSSRYLVKRTGEKVFLECVQDMDHENMFWYRQDPGLGLRLIYFSYDVKMKEKGDIPEGYSVSREKKERFSLILESASTNQTSMYLCASSLAGRGANTEAFFGQGTRLTVV.

The V and J genes are TRBV16 and TRBJ2-7; TRBD2 might be the D (6 bases). Deletions cut 1 base from V and 0 bases from J, with 13 bases between. CDR1 and CDR2 (germline): KGHSY, FQNENV. This CDR3 is 16 amino acids long. CDR3 amino acids: CASSQFSGHSSYEQYF. The CDR3 region has the DNA TGTGCCAGCAGCCAATTTAGCGGACATAGCTCCTACGAGCAGTACTTC.

V is TRBV21-1 and J is TRBJ1-1; the table calls TRBD1, which could not be checked here. TRBV21-1 corresponds to a pseudogene. The CDR3 covers 13 residues. CDR3 DNA: TGTGCCAGCAGCAATCCAGGGAACACTGAAGCTTTCTTT. Amino acid sequence: CASSNPGNTEAFF.

The gene calls are TRBV12-3 or TRBV12-4 and TRBJ1-3, with no clear D. The CDR3 contains 13 residues. Trimming removed 3 bases from V and 8 bases from J, with 11 bases in between. Here the CDR3 reads CASSLRQLYTIYF. The CDR3 nucleotides are TGTGCCAGCAGTTTGAGGCAACTTTACACCATATATTTT.

J is TRBJ2-1 and V is TRBV27; 12 positions agree with TRBD2. J lost 4 bases, V lost 5 bases, and 3 bases had no gene match. Germline CDR1 and CDR2: MNHEY and SMNVEV (reference sequence). There are 15 residues in the CDR3. The DNA of the CDR3 is TGTGCCAGCAGTCCTAGCGGGGGGGTGTACAATGAGCAGTTCTTC. It yields the protein CASSPSGGVYNEQFF.

V gene TRBV19 combines with J gene TRBJ2-1, with 7 bases lining up with TRBD1. The CDR3 has 15 residues. With 1 base clipped from V and 2 bases from J, the junction kept 2 bases outside the gene matches. Looked up from germline, CDR1 is LNHDA and CDR2 is SQIVND (reference sequence). DNA for the CDR3: TGTGCCAGTAGTATAGTTGGGACAGCCTACAATGAGCAGTTCTTC. Translating it yields CASSIVGTAYNEQFF. Full variable domain (outside the CDR3, taken from reference TRBV19 and TRBJ2-1): DGGITQSPKYLFRKEGQNVTLSCEQNLNHDAMYWYRQDPGQGLRLIYYSQIVNDFQKGDIAEGYSVSREKKESFPLTVTSAQKNPTAFYLCASSIVGTAYNEQFFGPGTRLTVL.

This chain connects TRBV15 to TRBJ1-2, with 7 positions matching TRBD1. Trimming cost V 7 bases and J 8 bases; bases outside gene matches: 16. The CDR3 has 15 amino acids. Per the germline V gene, CDR1 is LNHNV and CDR2 is YYDKDF (reference sequence). Here the CDR3 reads CATTPNLQGIGGYTF. CDR3 bases: TGTGCCACCACCCCGAACCTACAGGGGATAGGAGGCTACACCTTC.

The rearrangement links TRBV5-5 to TRBJ2-7; D is perhaps TRBD2 (5 bases). CDR3 length: 14 residues. In germline, CDR1 is SGHKS, CDR2 YYEKEE (reference sequence). V dropped 3 bases and J dropped 3 bases, with 13 bases sitting between them. The chain's CDR3 is CASSSTPAGYEQYF. CDR3 DNA sequence: TGTGCCAGCAGCTCGACCCCCGCGGGCTACGAGCAGTACTTC.

The chain carries TRBV11-2 and TRBJ1-3; 7 bases line up with TRBD1. V was pared by 5 bases and J by 1 base, with 2 bases of the junction left unmatched. The germline CDR1 and CDR2 sequences are SGHAT and FQNNGV. CDR3 length: 14 residues. CDR3 nucleotides: TGTGCCAGCAGCCCGACAGGGTCTGGAAACACCATATATTTT. As protein: CASSPTGSGNTIYF.

A single count supports this clone. The rearrangement joins TRBV2 to TRBJ1-4, with 11 bases that match TRBD1. V lost 4 bases to trimming and J lost 8 bases; unmatched junction nucleotides: 6. The CDR3 is 15 residues long. CDR1 and CDR2 (germline): SNHLY, FYNNEI. The CDR3 DNA reads TGTGCCAGCAGTGGTGGACAGGGGGCTAGGGAAAAACTGTTTTTT. Protein: CASSGGQGAREKLFF.

This clone was seen once. The chain links TRBV5-4 to TRBJ1-1; D is unclear. The length of the CDR3 is 14 residues. CDR1 is SGHNT and CDR2 is YYREEE in the germline V gene (reference sequence). Trimming took off 4 bases at V and 4 bases at J, with 14 bases between the two ends. The CDR3 coding sequence is TGTGCCAGCAGCCCAGAGGGCACAGTCACTGAAGCTTTCTTT. Its protein is CASSPEGTVTEAFF.

This chain joins TRBV14 and TRBJ1-3; D not resolved. The CDR3 is made up of 13 amino acids. Germline V CDR1 and CDR2: SGHDN, FVKESK. V was pared by 4 bases and J by 9 bases, with 13 bases between. The CDR3 region is CASSLTTVSTIYF. CDR3 sequence (DNA): TGTGCCAGCAGCCTAACCACAGTGAGCACCATATATTTT.

The chain recombines TRBV19 with TRBJ2-3; TRBD2 aligns across 11 bases. CDR1 is LNHDA and CDR2 is SQIVND in the germline V gene (reference sequence). The CDR3 is 16 amino acids. Trimming at V came to 3 bases and at J to 4 bases, leaving 6 bases not matched to a gene. The CDR3 region has the DNA TGTGCCAGTAGTATTCGACTAGCGGGAAGCGCAGATACGCAGTATTTT. It is translated as CASSIRLAGSADTQYF.

This clone was recorded only once. The chain employs TRBV5-1 and TRBJ2-5; 7 nucleotides line up with TRBD2. The CDR3 has 16 residues. The V gene's germline CDR1 is SGHRS and CDR2 YFSETQ. The V gene end was trimmed by 4 bases and the J gene end by 5 bases; junction bases not matched to a gene: 14. The CDR3 DNA reads TGCGCCAGCAGCCCGACTTCGGCTAGCGGAACGGAGACCCAGTACTTC. Protein: CASSPTSASGTETQYF.

The V call is TRBV11-2, the J call TRBJ2-1; TRBD2 might be the D (5 bases). The germline V and J ends were trimmed by 5 bases and 2 bases, with 16 bases remaining between them. The CDR3 consists of 16 residues. In germline, CDR1 is SGHAT, CDR2 FQNNGV. The CDR3 DNA is TGTGCCAGCAGCCCCGTCGTCGCGGAGGCCTACAATGAGCAGTTCTTC. Translated: CASSPVVAEAYNEQFF.

The V call is TRBV2, the J call TRBJ1-4; D remains ambiguous. Trimming shortened V by 7 bases and J by 2 bases, and 20 bases separated the two germline ends. Germline assignment: CDR1 SNHLY and CDR2 FYNNEI. The CDR3 consists of 17 residues. CDR3: CASIRFVREATNEKLFF. CDR3 nucleotide sequence: TGTGCCAGCATCCGTTTCGTAAGGGAGGCGACTAATGAAAAACTGTTTTTT.

The V gene is TRBV7-3, the J gene TRBJ1-3, with D possibly TRBD1 on 5 matching bases. This CDR3 comprises 17 residues. Trimming shortened V by 4 bases and J by 4 bases, and 20 bases separated the two germline ends. CDR1 SGHTA and CDR2 FQGTGA come from the germline V gene. The CDR3 region has the DNA TGTGCCAGCAGCTCCCAAGGGGTTCTGGCTCTCGGAAACACCATATATTTT. Protein sequence: CASSSQGVLALGNTIYF.

The CDR3 sequence is CAAAGVLYEQYF. The CDR3 DNA follows: TGTGCCGCGGCAGGGGTTCTCTACGAGCAGTACTTC. The chain combines TRBV6-6 with TRBJ2-7, with D possibly TRBD1 on 6 matching bases. The CDR3 sequence is 12 residues long. Between the trimmed V and J ends, which lost 11 bases and 3 bases, there was a span of 14 bases. Germline loops: CDR1 MNHNY, CDR2 SVGAGI (reference sequence).

J is TRBJ2-7 and V is TRBV2, with 7 nucleotides matching TRBD1. The CDR3 totals 14 residues. CDR1 is SNHLY and CDR2 is FYNNEI in the germline V gene. V lost 8 bases, J lost 2 bases, and 9 bases stayed unmatched. CDR3 protein: CASVRTGLTYEQYF. The DNA for the CDR3 is TGTGCCAGCGTAAGGACAGGCCTAACCTACGAGCAGTACTTC.

The chain links TRBV7-2 to TRBJ2-7, with TRBD2 matching 7 bases. CDR3 size: 14 residues. Unmatched junction bases numbered 5, after V lost 1 base and J lost 5 bases. Germline CDR1 SGHTA, CDR2 FQGNSA. This CDR3 is CASSLVGGDHEQYF. CDR3 coding DNA: TGTGCCAGCAGCTTAGTTGGGGGGGATCACGAGCAGTACTTC.

This chain joins TRBV6-5 and TRBJ1-2; D is possibly TRBD1 (6 bases). The germline V and J ends were trimmed by 5 bases and 4 bases, with 14 bases remaining between them. The CDR3 contains 14 residues. From germline, CDR1 is MNHEY and CDR2 SVGAGI. DNA for the CDR3: TGTGCCAGCAGTCCCGGGACACCCGCCTATGGCTACACCTTC. This translates into CASSPGTPAYGYTF.

This sequence joins TRBV19 and TRBJ2-2, with D maybe TRBD1 (5 bases). The germline V gene has CDR1 LNHDA and CDR2 SQIVND (reference sequence). Trimming stripped 2 bases from V and 1 base from J, with 5 bases between. This CDR3 region has 14 residues. The CDR3 is CASSIQGNTGELFF. CDR3 DNA: TGTGCCAGTAGTATACAGGGGAACACCGGGGAGCTGTTTTTT.